This T cell receptor beta chain is drawn from a study of CD8+CD57+ T cells in acquired aplastic anemia. About the research overall: Each DNA sample taken from sorted CD4+ and CD8+ cells came to approximately 3.3 ug on average.

This clonotype was counted a single time. Its matching antigen is unknown. Genomic DNA, serving as template, underwent TCR beta VDJ and CDR3 profiling. TCRdb re-called the reads with MiXCR, one entry per CDR3 protein. This sample yields 200,000 to 250,000 distinct CDR3 sequences, of which about 59% are seen a single time; approximately 32% belongs to the top ten. The length of the CDR3 is 13 residues. Trimming took off 6 bases at V and 2 bases at J, with 13 bases between the two ends. Looked up from germline, CDR1 is SQVTM and CDR2 is ANQGSEA. Whole-study results and caveats: Common to patients and controls were 25 to 30 CD8+ CDR3 sequences.

This receptor was taken from a human donor in good health. V gene TRBV29-1 combines with J gene TRBJ1-2; D is unresolved. Sequencing was performed on sorted CD4+, CD8+, or CD8+CD57+ T cells (not recorded which) from PBMCs. The CDR3 region has the DNA TGCAGCGTGGGCACAGTCTTCAACTATGGCTACACCTTC. It codes for CSVGTVFNYGYTF. The full variable domain, with the rest looked up from reference TRBV29-1 and TRBJ1-2, is SAVISQKPSRDICQRGTSLTIQCQVDSQVTMMFWYRQQPGQSLTLIATANQGSEATYESGFVIDKFPISRPNLTFSTLTVSNMSPEDSSIYLCSVGTVFNYGYTFGSGTRLTVV.